This entry lists 27 T cell receptor beta chains sequenced from one sample in a study of cytomegalovirus exposure and HLA in healthy donors. With 60 Vbeta and 13 Jbeta primers, the PCR was carried out. Sequenced by immunoSEQ multiplex PCR; TCRdb stores in-frame clones only, minus some. The table lists some 150,000 clones, approximately 60% of them singletons, with 2% to 3% in the top ten. Sample: PBMCs. These receptors originate from a woman between 40 and 50 years old in good health and CMV-seronegative.

V gene TRBV5-6 combines with J gene TRBJ1-1; TRBD1 agrees at 8 bases. The germline V gene encodes CDR1 SGHDT and CDR2 YYEEEE. J was trimmed by 1 base and V by 4 bases; bases with no gene match: 6. The CDR3 contains 15 residues. For the CDR3, the DNA is TGTGCCAGCAGCCTCCTCGGACAGGGGAACACTGAAGCTTTCTTT. This translates into CASSLLGQGNTEAFF.

The genes are TRBV9 and TRBJ2-1; D remains unclear. Germline values: CDR1 SGDLS, CDR2 YYNGEE. Trimming removed 0 bases from V and 8 bases from J, with 15 bases in between. This CDR3 spans 15 amino acids. CDR3 region: CASSVESNSRDEQFF. The CDR3 DNA follows: TGTGCCAGCAGCGTAGAAAGTAACTCCCGGGATGAGCAGTTCTTC.

The genes are TRBV5-4 and TRBJ1-2, with TRBD1 as a possible D gene (5 bases). The CDR3 sequence is 13 residues long. Trimming took off 3 bases at V and 10 bases at J, with 16 bases between the two ends. Germline CDR1 is SGHNT and CDR2 is YYREEE (reference sequence). The CDR3 here is CASSSREGRNYTF. DNA of the CDR3: TGTGCCAGCAGCTCCAGGGAGGGGAGGAACTACACCTTC.

This clone was detected only once. The chain carries TRBV25-1 and TRBJ2-3; D may be TRBD1 (5 bases). V gave up 5 bases and J gave up 2 bases, with 14 bases separating them. The germline gives CDR1 MGHDK, CDR2 SYGVNS. The CDR3 runs 15 residues. The CDR3 region is CASSTWAGNTDTQYF. In nucleotides, the CDR3 is TGTGCCAGCAGTACCTGGGCAGGGAACACAGATACGCAGTATTTT.

The chain couples TRBV6-5 to TRBJ2-7, with 10 bases identical to TRBD1. Germline V CDR1 and CDR2: MNHEY, SVGAGI. V was clipped by 0 bases and J by 2 bases; unmatched bases: 4. CDR3 length: 16 residues. The CDR3 DNA reads as TGTGCCAGCAGTTACTCGCTCGGGACAGGGGCCTACGAGCAGTACTTC. This codes for CASSYSLGTGAYEQYF.

The rearrangement links TRBV19 to TRBJ2-7; perhaps TRBD2 as D (6 bases). Trimming shortened V by 8 bases and J by 0 bases, and 11 bases separated the two germline ends. The CDR3 extends over 13 amino acids. In germline, CDR1 is LNHDA, CDR2 SQIVND (reference sequence). Here the CDR3 reads CASGGTSSYEQYF. For the CDR3, the DNA is TGTGCCAGTGGGGGGACGTCCTCCTACGAGCAGTACTTC. Supplemented by reference TRBV19 and TRBJ2-7, the full variable domain reads DGGITQSPKYLFRKEGQNVTLSCEQNLNHDAMYWYRQDPGQGLRLIYYSQIVNDFQKGDIAEGYSVSREKKESFPLTVTSAQKNPTAFYLCASGGTSSYEQYFGPGTRLTVT.

This clone was counted between two and nine times. V is TRBV4-3 and J is TRBJ2-1, with 10 bases lining up with TRBD2. The trim removed 4 bases at V and 4 bases at J, leaving 4 bases unmatched. The CDR3 has 15 residues. Germline assignment: CDR1 LGHNA and CDR2 YSLEER. In nucleotides, the CDR3 is TGCGCCAGCAGCCCTGGACTAGCGGTGTACAATGAGCAGTTCTTC. Translating it yields CASSPGLAVYNEQFF.

The gene calls are TRBV6-1 and TRBJ2-2; 9 bases align to TRBD1. With V trimmed by 4 bases and J by 5 bases, 2 bases remained unmatched. Per germline, CDR1 MNHNS and CDR2 SASEGT. The CDR3 contains 14 residues. DNA for the CDR3: TGTGCCAGCAGTGGGACAGGGGAAACCGGGGAGCTGTTTTTT. Translated: CASSGTGETGELFF.

This clone was detected only a few times. The chain uses TRBV18 and TRBJ2-1; 7 bases are a match to TRBD1. CDR1 and CDR2 from the germline V gene are KGHSH and LQKENI. The CDR3 has 11 amino acids. Trimming took 9 bases from V and 7 from J; bases not matched to a gene: 3. The CDR3 loop reads CASLQGNEQFF. CDR3 in DNA: TGTGCCAGTCTACAGGGGAATGAGCAGTTCTTC. The variable domain in full, with the rest retrieved from reference TRBV18 and TRBJ2-1, is NAGVMQNPRHLVRRRGQEARLRCSPMKGHSHVYWYRQLPEEGLKFMVYLQKENIIDESGMPKERFSAEFPKEGPSILRIQQVVRGDSAAYFCASLQGNEQFFGPGTRLTVL.

This sequence joins TRBV9 and TRBJ2-3; the match to TRBD2 covers 11 bases. J lost 4 bases, V lost 4 bases, and 2 bases had no gene match. Germline assignment: CDR1 SGDLS and CDR2 YYNGEE. The CDR3 spans 14 residues. CDR3 sequence reads: CASSSSGGSDTQYF. CDR3 in DNA: TGTGCCAGCAGCTCTAGCGGGGGGTCAGATACGCAGTATTTT. Full variable domain (remainder filled in from reference TRBV9 and TRBJ2-3): DSGVTQTPKHLITATGQRVTLRCSPRSGDLSVYWYQQSLDQGLQFLIQYYNGEERAKGNILERFSAQQFPDLHSELNLSSLELGDSALYFCASSSSGGSDTQYFGPGTRLTVL.

The V gene is TRBV11-2, the J gene TRBJ1-3; tentatively, D is TRBD1 (6 bases). Trimming stripped 3 bases from V and 1 base from J, with 7 bases between. The CDR3 contains 14 residues. Looked up from germline, CDR1 is SGHAT and CDR2 is FQNNGV. The CDR3 coding sequence is TGTGCCAGCAGCTTGGACAGATCTGGAAACACCATATATTTT. This sequence encodes CASSLDRSGNTIYF.

The chain recombines TRBV28 with TRBJ1-3, with 10 bases that match TRBD1. V was clipped by 7 bases and J by 6 bases; unmatched bases: 6. CDR1 is MDHEN and CDR2 is SYDVKM in the germline V gene. CDR3 size: 14 residues. CDR3 sequence: CASTDRGRVNTIYF. The CDR3 DNA sequence: TGTGCCAGCACCGACAGGGGGCGGGTAAACACCATATATTTT. Combining the CDR3 with reference TRBV28 and TRBJ1-3 gives the whole variable domain DVKVTQSSRYLVKRTGEKVFLECVQDMDHENMFWYRQDPGLGLRLIYFSYDVKMKEKGDIPEGYSVSREKKERFSLILESASTNQTSMYLCASTDRGRVNTIYFGEGSWLTVV.

The V call is TRBV9, the J call TRBJ2-5; maybe TRBD2 (6 bases). Trimming took 4 bases from V and 2 from J, leaving 12 bases between them. CDR3 length equals 14 residues. Germline V lookup: CDR1 SGDLS, CDR2 YYNGEE. The CDR3 here is CASSPGLAQETQYF. CDR3 coding DNA: TGTGCCAGCAGCCCGGGACTTGCGCAAGAGACCCAGTACTTC. The full variable domain, rest sourced from reference TRBV9 and TRBJ2-5, is DSGVTQTPKHLITATGQRVTLRCSPRSGDLSVYWYQQSLDQGLQFLIQYYNGEERAKGNILERFSAQQFPDLHSELNLSSLELGDSALYFCASSPGLAQETQYFGPGTRLLVL.

V gene TRBV11-2 combines with J gene TRBJ2-6, with D possibly TRBD2 on 5 matching bases. The length of the CDR3 is 15 residues. The germline V and J ends were trimmed by 2 bases and 0 bases, with 5 bases remaining between them. Germline loops: CDR1 SGHAT, CDR2 FQNNGV. CDR3 sequence (DNA): TGTGCCAGCAGCTTACGGGACTCTGGGGCCAACGTCCTGACTTTC. Translating it yields CASSLRDSGANVLTF.

The chain joins TRBV19 to TRBJ2-3; 8 bases match TRBD2. The V and J ends lost 0 bases and 4 bases, in that order; junction bases with no gene match: 0. Germline V gene data show CDR1 as LNHDA and CDR2 as SQIVND (reference sequence). The CDR3 runs to 14 residues. Here the CDR3 reads CASSIDGGADTQYF. CDR3 nucleotide sequence: TGTGCCAGTAGTATAGACGGGGGGGCAGATACGCAGTATTTT.

This chain uses TRBV5-1 with TRBJ2-7; TRBD1 matches at 8 bases. The CDR3 sequence is 15 residues long. Trimming cost V 0 bases and J 3 bases; bases outside gene matches: 5. Germline CDR1 is SGHRS and CDR2 is YFSETQ. CDR3: CASSLAGQDYYEQYF. CDR3 DNA sequence: TGCGCCAGCAGCTTGGCGGGACAGGATTACTACGAGCAGTACTTC.

J is TRBJ2-1 and V is TRBV5-1; D remains ambiguous. Deletions cut 1 base from V and 0 bases from J, with 5 bases between. Germline V gene data show CDR1 as SGHRS and CDR2 as YFSETQ. The CDR3 consists of 14 residues. The CDR3 region has the DNA TGCGCCAGCAGCTTGACAGCCTCCTACAATGAGCAGTTCTTC. This sequence encodes CASSLTASYNEQFF.

The chain couples TRBV4-2 to TRBJ2-7; weak D call: TRBD1 (6 bases). V dropped 2 bases and J dropped 5 bases, with 19 bases sitting between them. CDR1 and CDR2 from the germline V gene are LGHNA and YNFKEQ. CDR3 length equals 16 residues. The DNA for the CDR3 is TGTGCCAGCAGCCAAATGTCCGGACCAGGGGCCGACGAGCAGTACTTC. Translating it yields CASSQMSGPGADEQYF.

The V call is TRBV19, the J call TRBJ1-1, with D possibly matching TRBD1 (5 bases). The CDR3 has 15 residues. Germline V gives CDR1 LNHDA, CDR2 SQIVND (reference sequence). The V and J ends lost 2 bases and 5 bases respectively, with 15 bases between them. CDR3 sequence reads: CASSIWGGSTTEAFF. CDR3 sequence (DNA): TGTGCCAGTAGTATATGGGGGGGGTCTACAACTGAAGCTTTCTTT.

This clone was counted between two and nine times. This sequence joins TRBV10-3 and TRBJ1-5; D not resolved. V was shortened by 5 bases and J by 3 bases, with 11 bases between the two germline ends. Germline V gene sequence: CDR1 ENHRY, CDR2 SYGVKD. The CDR3 length is 14 residues. CDR3 in DNA: TGTGCCATCAGTCCCGGCGGAAACAATCAGCCCCAGCATTTT. Its protein is CAISPGGNNQPQHF.

CDR3 bases: TGTGCCAGCAGCCTGACACCGTACCAAGAGACCCAGTACTTC. Its protein product is CASSLTPYQETQYF. This chain connects TRBV7-2 to TRBJ2-5; D uncertain. The length of the CDR3 is 14 residues. Trimming took off 5 bases at V and 0 bases at J, with 10 bases between the two ends. The germline CDR1 and CDR2 sequences are SGHTA and FQGNSA.

This clone has a single count. The chain combines TRBV5-4 with TRBJ1-2, with 10 bases matching TRBD1. With V trimmed by 3 bases and J by 6 bases, 2 bases remained unmatched. CDR1 is SGHNT and CDR2 is YYREEE in the germline V gene (reference sequence). The CDR3 runs to 13 residues. The CDR3 spells CASSYGQGDGYTF. As DNA, the CDR3 is TGTGCCAGCAGCTACGGACAGGGGGATGGCTACACCTTC.

This clone was seen more than once but under ten times. V gene TRBV27 combines with J gene TRBJ1-6, with TRBD1 matching over 8 bases. The CDR3 is 15 amino acids. V shed 2 bases and J 7 bases; nucleotides not matched to a gene: 4. Looked up from germline, CDR1 is MNHEY and CDR2 is SMNVEV (reference sequence). As DNA, the CDR3 is TGTGCCAGCAGTTTACAGGGGGCCCTGAATTCACCCCTCCACTTT. This encodes CASSLQGALNSPLHF.

The gene calls are TRBV10-2 and TRBJ1-2; TRBD1 matches at 8 bases. Per germline, CDR1 WSHSY and CDR2 SAAADI. Trimming removed 3 bases from V and 9 bases from J; junction bases left unmatched: 9. The CDR3 has 14 amino acids. In DNA, the CDR3 is TGCGCCAGCAGTGACCCAGGACAGGGTAAAAGCTACACCTTC. Translating it yields CASSDPGQGKSYTF.

V is TRBV18 and J is TRBJ2-7, with a possible D match to TRBD1 (6 bases). Germline V gene lookup returns CDR1 KGHSH and CDR2 LQKENI. This CDR3 is built from 14 residues. Trimming left V 3 bases short and J 1 base short, with 10 bases between. This CDR3 is CASSPQGSSYEQYF. The CDR3 DNA reads TGTGCCAGCTCACCGCAGGGGTCTTCCTACGAGCAGTACTTC.

This chain links TRBV30 with TRBJ2-7; 10 bases map to TRBD1. J lost 3 bases, V lost 1 base, and 3 bases had no gene match. The CDR3 contains 14 residues. CDR1 GTSNPN and CDR2 SVGIG come from the germline V gene (reference sequence). The CDR3 nucleotides read TGTGCCTGGAGTGCGGGGACAGGGGACTACGAGCAGTACTTC. Encoded protein: CAWSAGTGDYEQYF.

This chain links TRBV5-6 with TRBJ2-5; 10 positions match TRBD1. In germline, CDR1 is SGHDT, CDR2 YYEEEE. The V and J ends lost 0 bases and 5 bases, in that order; junction bases with no gene match: 4. This CDR3 is built from 15 residues. CDR3 protein: CASSLEGTGAETQYF. DNA of the CDR3: TGTGCCAGCAGCTTGGAAGGGACAGGGGCCGAGACCCAGTACTTC. The complete variable domain, with remaining parts taken from reference TRBV5-6 and TRBJ2-5, reads DAGVTQSPTHLIKTRGQQVTLRCSPKSGHDTVSWYQQALGQGPQFIFQYYEEEERQRGNFPDRFSGHQFPNYSSELNVNALLLGDSALYLCASSLEGTGAETQYFGPGTRLLVL.